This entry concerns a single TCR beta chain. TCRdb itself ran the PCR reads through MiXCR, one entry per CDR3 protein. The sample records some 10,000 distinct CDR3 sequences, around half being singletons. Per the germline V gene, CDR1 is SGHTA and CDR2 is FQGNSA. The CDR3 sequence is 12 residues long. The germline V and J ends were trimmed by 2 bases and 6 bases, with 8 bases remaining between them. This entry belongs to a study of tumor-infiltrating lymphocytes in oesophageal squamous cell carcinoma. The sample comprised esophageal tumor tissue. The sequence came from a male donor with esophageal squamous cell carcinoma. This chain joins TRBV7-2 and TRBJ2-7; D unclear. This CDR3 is CASSLHKGEQYF. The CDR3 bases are TGTGCCAGCAGCTTACATAAGGGCGAGCAGTACTTC.